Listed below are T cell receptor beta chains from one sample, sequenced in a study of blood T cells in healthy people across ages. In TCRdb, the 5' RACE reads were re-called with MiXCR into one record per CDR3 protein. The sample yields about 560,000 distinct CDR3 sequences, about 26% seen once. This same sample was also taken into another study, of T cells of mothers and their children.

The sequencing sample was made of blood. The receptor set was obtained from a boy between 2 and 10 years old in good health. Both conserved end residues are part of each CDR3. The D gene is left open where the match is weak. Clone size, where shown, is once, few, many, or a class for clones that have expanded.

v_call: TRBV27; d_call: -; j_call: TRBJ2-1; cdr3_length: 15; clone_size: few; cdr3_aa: CASSLLSGSYNEQFF; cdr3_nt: TGTGCCAGCAGTTTACTGAGCGGAAGCTACAATGAGCAGTTCTTC
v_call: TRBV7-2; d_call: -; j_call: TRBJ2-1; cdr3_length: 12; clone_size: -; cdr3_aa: CASRQSVNEQFF; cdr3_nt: TGTGCCAGCAGACAATCCGTCAATGAGCAGTTCTTC
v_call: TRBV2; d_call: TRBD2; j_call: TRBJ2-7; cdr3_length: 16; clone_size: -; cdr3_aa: CASSDGTSGTSYEQYF; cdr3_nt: TGTGCCAGCAGTGATGGGACTAGCGGGACCTCCTACGAGCAGTACTTC
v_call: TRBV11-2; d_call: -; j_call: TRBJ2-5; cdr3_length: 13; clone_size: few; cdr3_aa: CASSFRLGWEQYF; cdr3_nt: TGTGCCAGCAGCTTTCGACTAGGATGGGAGCAGTACTTC
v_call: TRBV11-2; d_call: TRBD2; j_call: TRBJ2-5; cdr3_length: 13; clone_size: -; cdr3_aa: CASSFRGSGTQYF; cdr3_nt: TGTGCCAGCAGCTTCCGCGGGAGTGGGACCCAGTACTTC
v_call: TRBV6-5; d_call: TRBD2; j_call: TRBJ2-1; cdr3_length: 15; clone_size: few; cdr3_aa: CASRPQERGDNEQFF; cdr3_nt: TGTGCCAGCAGGCCCCAGGAGCGGGGGGACAATGAGCAGTTCTTC
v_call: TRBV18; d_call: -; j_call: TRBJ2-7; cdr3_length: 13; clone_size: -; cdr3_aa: CASSPHPSGTRDF; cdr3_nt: TGTGCCAGCTCACCACACCCCTCCGGGACCCGGGACTTC
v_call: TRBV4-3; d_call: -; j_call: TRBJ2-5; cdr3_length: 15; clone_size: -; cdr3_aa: CASSQDGDSQETQYF; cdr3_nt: TGCGCCAGCAGCCAAGACGGAGACAGTCAAGAGACCCAGTACTTC
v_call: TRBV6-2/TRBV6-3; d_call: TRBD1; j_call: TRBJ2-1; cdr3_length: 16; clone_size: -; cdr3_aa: CASNFDQGQADNEQFF; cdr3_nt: TGTGCCAGCAACTTCGACCAGGGACAGGCCGACAATGAGCAGTTCTTC
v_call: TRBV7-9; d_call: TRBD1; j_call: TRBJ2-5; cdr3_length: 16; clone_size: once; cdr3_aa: CASRPYRGPSQETQYF; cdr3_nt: TGTGCCAGCAGACCCTACAGGGGGCCCTCCCAAGAGACCCAGTACTTC
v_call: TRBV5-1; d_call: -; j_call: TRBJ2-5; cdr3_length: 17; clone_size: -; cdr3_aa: CASSEPTDFYLKETQYF; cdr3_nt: TGCGCCAGCAGCGAGCCCACGGACTTCTACTTAAAAGAGACCCAGTACTTC
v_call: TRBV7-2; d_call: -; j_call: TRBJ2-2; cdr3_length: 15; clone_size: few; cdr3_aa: CASSLARVDTGELFF; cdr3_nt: TGTGCCAGCAGCTTAGCACGGGTGGACACCGGGGAGCTGTTTTTT
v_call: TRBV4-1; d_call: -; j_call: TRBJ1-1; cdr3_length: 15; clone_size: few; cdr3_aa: CASSQGGPLHTEAFF; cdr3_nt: TGCGCCAGCAGCCAAGGGGGACCGCTACACACTGAAGCTTTCTTT
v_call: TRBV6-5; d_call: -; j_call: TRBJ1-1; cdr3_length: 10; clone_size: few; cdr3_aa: CASLGTEAFF; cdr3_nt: TGTGCCAGCCTGGGGACTGAAGCTTTCTTT
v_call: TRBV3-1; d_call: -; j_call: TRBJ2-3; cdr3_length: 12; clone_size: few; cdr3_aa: CASSQVSDTQYF; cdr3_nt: TGTGCCAGCAGCCAAGTATCAGATACGCAGTATTTT
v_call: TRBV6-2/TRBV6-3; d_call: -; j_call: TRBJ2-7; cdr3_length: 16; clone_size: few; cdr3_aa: CASSYLGSASSYEQYF; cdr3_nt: TGTGCCAGCAGTTACTTGGGGAGCGCCAGCTCCTACGAGCAGTACTTC
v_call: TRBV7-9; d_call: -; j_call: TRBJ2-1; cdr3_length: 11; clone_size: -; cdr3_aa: CASSRTNEQFF; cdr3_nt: TGTGCCAGCAGCCGGACAAATGAGCAGTTCTTC
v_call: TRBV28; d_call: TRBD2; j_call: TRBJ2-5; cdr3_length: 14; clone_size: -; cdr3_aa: CASVTSGTVETQYF; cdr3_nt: TGTGCCAGCGTGACTAGCGGGACGGTAGAGACCCAGTACTTC
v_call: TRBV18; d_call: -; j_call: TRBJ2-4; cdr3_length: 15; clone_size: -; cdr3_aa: CASSPVLAAKNIQYF; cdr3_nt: TGTGCCAGCTCACCCGTATTGGCAGCCAAAAACATTCAGTACTTC
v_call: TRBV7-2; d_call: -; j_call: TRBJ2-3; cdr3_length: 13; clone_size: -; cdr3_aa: CASGFYSNQPQYF; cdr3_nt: TGTGCCAGCGGGTTTTATAGCAATCAGCCCCAGTATTTT
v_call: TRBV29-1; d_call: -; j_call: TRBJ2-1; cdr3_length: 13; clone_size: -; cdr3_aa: CSVDSGTYNEQFF; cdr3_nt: TGCAGCGTTGACTCCGGGACCTACAATGAGCAGTTCTTC
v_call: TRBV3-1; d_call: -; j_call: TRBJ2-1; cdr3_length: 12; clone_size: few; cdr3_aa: CASSRTLGEQFF; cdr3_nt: TGTGCCAGCAGCCGAACCCTCGGTGAGCAGTTCTTC
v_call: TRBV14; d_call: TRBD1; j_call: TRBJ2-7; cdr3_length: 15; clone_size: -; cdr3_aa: CASSGWDRGQSEQYF; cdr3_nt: TGTGCCAGCAGCGGCTGGGACAGGGGGCAAAGCGAGCAGTACTTC
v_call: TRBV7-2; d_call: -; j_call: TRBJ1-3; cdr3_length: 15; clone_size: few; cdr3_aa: CASIEQVHSGNTIYF; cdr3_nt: TGTGCCAGCATCGAACAGGTTCACTCTGGAAACACCATATATTTT
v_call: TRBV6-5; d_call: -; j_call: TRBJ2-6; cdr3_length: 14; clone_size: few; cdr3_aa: CASRESSGANVLTF; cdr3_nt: TGTGCCAGCAGGGAGAGCTCTGGGGCCAACGTCCTGACTTTC
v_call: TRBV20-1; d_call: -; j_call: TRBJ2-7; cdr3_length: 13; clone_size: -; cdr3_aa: CSARADSSYEQYF; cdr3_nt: TGCAGTGCTAGAGCGGACAGTTCCTACGAGCAGTACTTC
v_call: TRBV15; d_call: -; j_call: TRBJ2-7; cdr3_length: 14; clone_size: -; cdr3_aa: CATSSAGVGGEQYF; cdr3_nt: TGTGCCACCAGCTCAGCGGGCGTAGGAGGCGAGCAGTACTTC
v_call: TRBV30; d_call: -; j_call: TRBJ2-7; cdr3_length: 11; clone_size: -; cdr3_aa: CAWSGAYEQYF; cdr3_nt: TGTGCCTGGAGTGGAGCCTACGAGCAGTACTTC
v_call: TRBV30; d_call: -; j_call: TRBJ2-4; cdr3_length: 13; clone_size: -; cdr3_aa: CAWRGKAKNIQYF; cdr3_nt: TGTGCCTGGAGGGGGAAAGCCAAAAACATTCAGTACTTC
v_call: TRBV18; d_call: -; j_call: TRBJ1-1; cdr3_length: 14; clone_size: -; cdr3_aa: CASSPQGMNTEAFF; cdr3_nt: TGTGCCAGCTCACCCCAGGGGATGAACACTGAAGCTTTCTTT
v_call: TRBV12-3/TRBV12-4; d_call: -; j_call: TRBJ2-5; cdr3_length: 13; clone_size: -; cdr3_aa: CASSSTHRETQYF; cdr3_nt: TGTGCCAGCAGTTCCACCCACAGGGAGACCCAGTACTTC
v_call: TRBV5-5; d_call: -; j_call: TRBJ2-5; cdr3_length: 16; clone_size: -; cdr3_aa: CASSLDEGGYQETQYF; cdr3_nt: TGTGCCAGCAGCTTGGACGAAGGGGGGTACCAAGAGACCCAGTACTTC
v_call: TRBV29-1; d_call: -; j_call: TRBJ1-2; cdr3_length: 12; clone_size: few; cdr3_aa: CSVVTGGAGYTF; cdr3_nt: TGCAGCGTTGTTACCGGGGGCGCTGGCTACACCTTC
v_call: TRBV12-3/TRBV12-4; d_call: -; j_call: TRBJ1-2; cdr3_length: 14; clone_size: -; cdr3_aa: CASSLTGTNYGYTF; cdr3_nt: TGTGCCAGCAGTTTAACAGGGACTAACTATGGCTACACCTTC
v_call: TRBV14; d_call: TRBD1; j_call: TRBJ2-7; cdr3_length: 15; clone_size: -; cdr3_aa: CASSQGTGGYYEQYF; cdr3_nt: TGTGCCAGCAGCCAAGGGACAGGGGGCTACTACGAGCAGTACTTC
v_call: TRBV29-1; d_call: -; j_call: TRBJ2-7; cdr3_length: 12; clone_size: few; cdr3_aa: CSVEDRVHEQYF; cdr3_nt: TGCAGCGTTGAAGACAGGGTACACGAGCAGTACTTC
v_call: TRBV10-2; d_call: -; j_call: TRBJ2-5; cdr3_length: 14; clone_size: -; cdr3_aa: CASSESWGAETQYF; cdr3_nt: TGCGCCAGCAGTGAGTCGTGGGGTGCGGAGACCCAGTACTTC
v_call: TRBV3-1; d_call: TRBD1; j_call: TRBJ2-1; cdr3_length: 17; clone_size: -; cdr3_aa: CASSLTGGLNSYNEQFF; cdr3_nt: TGTGCCAGCAGCCTGACAGGGGGCCTCAACTCCTACAATGAGCAGTTCTTC
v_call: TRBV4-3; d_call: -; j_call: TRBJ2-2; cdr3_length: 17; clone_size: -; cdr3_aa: CASSQEGRGYWAGELFF; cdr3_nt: TGCGCCAGCAGTCAAGAGGGGCGCGGGTATTGGGCCGGGGAGCTGTTTTTT
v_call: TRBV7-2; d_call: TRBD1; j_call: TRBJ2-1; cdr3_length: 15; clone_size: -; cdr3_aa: CASSLEGTVFNEQFF; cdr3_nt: TGTGCCAGCAGCTTAGAGGGGACAGTTTTTAATGAGCAGTTCTTC
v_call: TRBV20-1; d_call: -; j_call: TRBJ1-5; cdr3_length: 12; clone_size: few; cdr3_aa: CSASRLGQPQHF; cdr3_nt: TGCAGTGCTAGCAGGTTAGGTCAGCCCCAGCATTTT
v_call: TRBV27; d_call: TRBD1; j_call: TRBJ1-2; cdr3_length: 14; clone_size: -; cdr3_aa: CASSSDRGFGGYTF; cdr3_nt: TGTGCCAGCAGTTCGGACAGGGGCTTTGGGGGCTACACCTTC
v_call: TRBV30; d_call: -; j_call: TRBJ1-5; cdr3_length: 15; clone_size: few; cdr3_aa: CAWGVNSGRNQPQHF; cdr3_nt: TGTGCCTGGGGTGTGAACTCAGGGCGCAATCAGCCCCAGCATTTT
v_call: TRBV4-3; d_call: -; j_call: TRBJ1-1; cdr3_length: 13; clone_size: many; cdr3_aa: CASSQAGNTEAFF; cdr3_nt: TGCGCCAGCAGCCAAGCAGGGAACACTGAAGCTTTCTTT
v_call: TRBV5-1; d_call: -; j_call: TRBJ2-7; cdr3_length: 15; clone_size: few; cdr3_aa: CASSLDLVSAYEQYF; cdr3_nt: TGCGCCAGCAGCTTGGATTTGGTTTCCGCCTACGAGCAGTACTTC
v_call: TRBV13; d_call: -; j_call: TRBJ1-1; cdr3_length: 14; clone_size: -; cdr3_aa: CASSKAQSATEAFF; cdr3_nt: TGTGCCAGCAGCAAAGCCCAATCAGCCACTGAAGCTTTCTTT
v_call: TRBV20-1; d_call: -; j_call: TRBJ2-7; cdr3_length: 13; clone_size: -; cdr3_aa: CSARPAGSYEQYF; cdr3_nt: TGCAGTGCTAGGCCGGCAGGGAGCTACGAGCAGTACTTC
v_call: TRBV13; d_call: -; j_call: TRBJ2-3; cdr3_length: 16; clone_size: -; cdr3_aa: CAGSPHGQKSTDTQYF; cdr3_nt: TGTGCCGGCAGCCCTCATGGACAGAAGAGCACAGATACGCAGTATTTT
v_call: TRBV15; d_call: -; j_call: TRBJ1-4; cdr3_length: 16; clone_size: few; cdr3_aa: CATSIGLKSRDEKLFF; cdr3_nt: TGTGCCACCAGCATCGGACTCAAATCTCGGGACGAAAAACTGTTTTTT
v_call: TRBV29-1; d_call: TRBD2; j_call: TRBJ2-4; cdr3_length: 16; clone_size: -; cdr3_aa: CSVERASGGLGNIQYF; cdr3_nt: TGCAGCGTTGAGAGAGCTAGCGGGGGCCTGGGGAACATTCAGTACTTC
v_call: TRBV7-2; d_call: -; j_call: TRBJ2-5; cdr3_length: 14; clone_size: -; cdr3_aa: CASSPTSRPETQYF; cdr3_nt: TGTGCCAGCAGCCCGACATCTAGGCCAGAGACCCAGTACTTC
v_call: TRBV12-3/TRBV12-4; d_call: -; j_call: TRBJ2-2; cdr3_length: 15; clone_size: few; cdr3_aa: CASTYGGPNTGELFF; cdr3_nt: TGTGCCAGCACATACGGGGGCCCGAACACCGGGGAGCTGTTTTTT